A selection of T cell receptor beta chains follows, all from one sample in a study of blood T cells in healthy people across ages. MiXCR, applied by TCRdb to the 5' RACE reads, yields one record per CDR3 protein. The sample has hundreds of thousands of distinct CDR3 sequences; 56% are singletons. The sequenced material came from blood. These receptors all come from a man in his forties or fifties in good health. Each CDR3 is given with its conserved first and last residue. Fields, in order: V gene, D gene, J gene, CDR3 length, CDR3 protein, CDR3 DNA. A D gene is named only where the DNA matches it firmly.

V gene: TRBV28; D gene: TRBD1; J gene: TRBJ2-7; CDR3 length: 15; CDR3 protein: CASSPRQGPYYEQYF; CDR3 DNA: TGTGCCAGCAGTCCAAGACAGGGCCCCTACTACGAGCAGTACTTC
V gene: TRBV6-2/TRBV6-3; D gene: NA; J gene: TRBJ2-2; CDR3 length: 16; CDR3 protein: CASRGTGAGNTGELFF; CDR3 DNA: TGTGCCAGCAGGGGAACTGGGGCAGGGAACACCGGGGAGCTGTTTTTT
V gene: TRBV29-1; D gene: TRBD2; J gene: TRBJ2-5; CDR3 length: 14; CDR3 protein: CSVDAGDDGETQYF; CDR3 DNA: TGCAGCGTTGACGCGGGAGATGATGGGGAGACCCAGTACTTC
V gene: TRBV7-2; D gene: NA; J gene: TRBJ2-3; CDR3 length: 15; CDR3 protein: CASSSGRGLLDTQYF; CDR3 DNA: TGTGCCAGCAGCTCCGGTCGGGGGTTGTTAGATACGCAGTATTTT
V gene: TRBV10-3; D gene: TRBD1; J gene: TRBJ1-1; CDR3 length: 18; CDR3 protein: CAISDSGTAALSNTEAFF; CDR3 DNA: TGTGCCATCAGTGATTCCGGGACAGCAGCCCTATCGAACACTGAAGCTTTCTTT
V gene: TRBV7-6; D gene: NA; J gene: TRBJ2-4; CDR3 length: 15; CDR3 protein: CASSLGGRNKSIQYF; CDR3 DNA: TGTGCCAGCAGCTTAGGCGGGCGGAACAAAAGCATTCAGTACTTC
V gene: TRBV6-2/TRBV6-3; D gene: TRBD2; J gene: TRBJ2-2; CDR3 length: 12; CDR3 protein: CASRGLAGELFF; CDR3 DNA: TGTGCCAGCCGAGGACTAGCCGGGGAGCTGTTTTTT
V gene: TRBV12-3/TRBV12-4; D gene: NA; J gene: TRBJ1-1; CDR3 length: 15; CDR3 protein: CASSPLRVYNTEAFF; CDR3 DNA: TGTGCCAGCAGCCCATTAAGGGTCTATAACACTGAAGCTTTCTTT
V gene: TRBV5-1; D gene: NA; J gene: TRBJ1-4; CDR3 length: 14; CDR3 protein: CASSPGTPSEKLFF; CDR3 DNA: TGCGCCAGCAGCCCCGGGACACCCTCAGAAAAACTGTTTTTT
V gene: TRBV24-1; D gene: NA; J gene: TRBJ2-5; CDR3 length: 15; CDR3 protein: CATSAQSRVMETQYF; CDR3 DNA: TGTGCCACCAGTGCCCAGTCCCGGGTTATGGAGACCCAGTACTTC
V gene: TRBV7-2; D gene: NA; J gene: TRBJ2-5; CDR3 length: 14; CDR3 protein: CASTPPGSQETQYF; CDR3 DNA: TGTGCCAGCACCCCACCGGGGAGCCAAGAGACCCAGTACTTC
V gene: TRBV20-1; D gene: NA; J gene: TRBJ1-5; CDR3 length: 15; CDR3 protein: CSALEVVGFNQPQHF; CDR3 DNA: TGCAGTGCCCTAGAGGTAGTAGGCTTCAATCAGCCCCAGCATTTT